This TCR beta chain originates from a study of early T cells in non-severe SARS-CoV-2 infection. The germline V gene encodes CDR1 DFQATT and CDR2 SNEGSKA (reference sequence). With 3 bases removed from V and 2 bases from J, the gap between germline ends came to 16 bases. The CDR3 runs 16 residues. Individual cDNA molecules were tagged with unique molecular identifiers. MiXCR, run by TCRdb on the 5' RACE reads, gives a single entry per CDR3 protein. The sample carries tens of thousands of distinct CDR3 sequences, over 9.5% recorded once. V is TRBV20-1 and J is TRBJ1-4; D is undetermined. The receptor was isolated from an adult who was a healthcare worker with PCR-confirmed SARS-CoV-2 infection or an uninfected control (not recorded which). Sequenced material: whole blood, taken at baseline. CDR3 coding DNA: TGCAGTGCTAGTCTTATGAGCGGCGGTACTAATGAAAAACTGTTTTTT. Translation: CSASLMSGGTNEKLFF.